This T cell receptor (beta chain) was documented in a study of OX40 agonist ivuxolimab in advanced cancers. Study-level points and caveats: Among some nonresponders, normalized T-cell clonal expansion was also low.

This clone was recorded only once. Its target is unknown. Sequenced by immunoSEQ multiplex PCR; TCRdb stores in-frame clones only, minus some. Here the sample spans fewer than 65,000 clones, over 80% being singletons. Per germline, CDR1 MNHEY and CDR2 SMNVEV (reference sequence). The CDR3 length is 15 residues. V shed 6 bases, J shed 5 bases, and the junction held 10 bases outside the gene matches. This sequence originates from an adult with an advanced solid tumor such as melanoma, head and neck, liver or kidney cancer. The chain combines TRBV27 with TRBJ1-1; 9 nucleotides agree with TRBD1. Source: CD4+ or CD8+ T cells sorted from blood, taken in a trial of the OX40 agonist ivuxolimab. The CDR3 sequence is CASRVQGAVGTEAFF. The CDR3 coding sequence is TGTGCCAGCAGGGTACAGGGGGCTGTTGGGACTGAAGCTTTCTTT.